The present entry profiles one T cell receptor (beta chain) with its context. These data are taken from a study of blood T cell repertoires in COVID-19. Study-wide context: From T cells, B-cell-depleted T cells, or PBMCs came the material, which was cDNA or gDNA.

Patients at the Seattle site were enrolled during active infection and followed longitudinally. V gave up 7 bases and J gave up 5 bases, with 17 bases separating them. The CDR3 consists of 14 residues. Germline assignment: CDR1 SNHLY and CDR2 FYNNEI. TCRdb's copy holds only in-frame clones and misses some; the assay was immunoSEQ multiplex PCR. Among just over 150,000 clones listed, 82% were seen once. This chain uses TRBV2 with TRBJ1-1; D remains ambiguous. This receptor was taken from a woman aged 40 to 50 with COVID-19, enrolled during active disease. The sequenced sample was peripheral blood. CDR3 sequence (DNA): TGTGCCAGCACCATAAAGCTTACGTTGACTGAAGCTTTCTTT. It codes for CASTIKLTLTEAFF.